The clone carrying this TCR beta chain has only a few counts. The data stem from a study of a mutant IDH1 vaccine in newly diagnosed glioma. Germline V gene lookup returns CDR1 MNHEY and CDR2 SMNVEV (reference sequence). CDR3 length equals 14 residues. After removal of 2 bases from V and 7 bases from J, the junction contained 8 bases not matched to a gene. Assay used: immunoSEQ multiplex PCR; TCRdb lists only in-frame clones, some missing. Among some 95,000 clones listed, about 82% were seen once. Stated time point: baseline, week 1 (first vaccination visit). Treatment reported: pre-vaccination baseline after standard-of-care therapy.

This TCR was sampled from a man aged 40-49 years with glioma. The sample here was PBMCs, taken from a glioma patient treated with radiotherapy, temozolomide or both. The rearrangement links TRBV27 to TRBJ2-7, with TRBD1 matching over 7 bases. CDR3 amino acids: CASSLRQGVLEQYF. CDR3 DNA: TGTGCCAGCAGTTTACGGCAGGGGGTGTTAGAGCAGTACTTC.